This TCR beta chain originates from a study of response to subunit inactivated influenza vaccine. This clonotype was observed at least ten times. TCRdb re-analysed the RT-PCR reads in MiXCR, keeping a single row per CDR3 protein. The table records roughly 620,000 distinct CDR3 sequences, about 11% of them present only once. These same data were also listed under a study on T cells expressing NK-cell markers. This second report adds: The authors made TCR beta cDNA libraries by 5'RACE template switching. This switching added a universal primer site and UMIs. Serological testing identified seven of the eight sequenced donors as HCMV-seropositive and one as seronegative.

The TCR comes from a man aged 50-59 years who received an inactivated influenza vaccine. Sequenced here: PBMCs from blood, sampled on the day of vaccination.

For the CDR3, the DNA is TGTGCCATCAGGGTTACAGGTGGACCGGAGACCCAGTACTTC. Amino acids: CAIRVTGGPETQYF. The chain carries TRBV10-3 and TRBJ2-5; D might be TRBD1 (5 bases). This CDR3 region has 14 residues. Germline V CDR1 and CDR2: ENHRY, SYGVKD. With 6 bases removed from V and 5 bases from J, the gap between germline ends came to 16 bases.